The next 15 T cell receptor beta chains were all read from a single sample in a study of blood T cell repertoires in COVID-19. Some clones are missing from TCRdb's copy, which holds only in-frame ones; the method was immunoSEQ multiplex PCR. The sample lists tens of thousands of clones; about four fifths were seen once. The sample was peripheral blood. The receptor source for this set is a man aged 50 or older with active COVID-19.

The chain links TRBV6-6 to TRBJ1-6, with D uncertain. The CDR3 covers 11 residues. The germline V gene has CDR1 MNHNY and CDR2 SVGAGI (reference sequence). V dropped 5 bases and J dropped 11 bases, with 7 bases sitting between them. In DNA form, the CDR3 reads TGTGCCAGCAGTCCCGGTACACCCCTCCACTTT. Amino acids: CASSPGTPLHF.

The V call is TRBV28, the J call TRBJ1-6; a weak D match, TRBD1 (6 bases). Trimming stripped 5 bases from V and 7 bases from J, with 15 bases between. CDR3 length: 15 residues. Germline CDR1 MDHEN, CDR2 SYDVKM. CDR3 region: CASSPPDRLNSPLHF. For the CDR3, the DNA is TGTGCCAGCAGTCCTCCTGACAGGCTGAATTCACCCCTCCACTTT.

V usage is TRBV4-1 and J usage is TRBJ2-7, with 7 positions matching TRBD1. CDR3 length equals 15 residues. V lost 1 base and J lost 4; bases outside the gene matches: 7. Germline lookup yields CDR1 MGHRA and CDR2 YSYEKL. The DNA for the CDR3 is TGCGCCAGCAGCCAAGTCAGGGGGTTTGGGTACGAGCAGTACTTC. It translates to CASSQVRGFGYEQYF.

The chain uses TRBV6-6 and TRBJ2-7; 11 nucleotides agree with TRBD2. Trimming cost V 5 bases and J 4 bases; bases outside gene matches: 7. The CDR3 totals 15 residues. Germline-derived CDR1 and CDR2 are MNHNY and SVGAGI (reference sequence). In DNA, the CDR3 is TGTGCCAGCAGTCTTACTAGCGGGGGAAGGTACGAGCAGTACTTC. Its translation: CASSLTSGGRYEQYF.

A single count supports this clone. This chain's CDR3 is CASSQPGGESSYEQYF. CDR3 DNA: TGTGCCAGCAGCCAACCGGGAGGGGAGAGTTCCTACGAGCAGTACTTC. The chain employs TRBV6-2 or TRBV6-3 and TRBJ2-7; 8 bases align to TRBD2. The ends lost 6 bases at V and 1 base at J; junction bases unmatched: 11. There are 16 residues in the CDR3. Per the germline V gene, CDR1 is MNHEY and CDR2 is SVGEGT.

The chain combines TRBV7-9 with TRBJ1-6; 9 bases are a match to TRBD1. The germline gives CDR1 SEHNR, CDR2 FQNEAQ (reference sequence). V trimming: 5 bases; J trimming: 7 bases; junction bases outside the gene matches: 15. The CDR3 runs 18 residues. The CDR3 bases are TGTGCCAGCAGCCCCTGGCTGGGGTCGGGACAGGGAAATTCACCCCTCCACTTT. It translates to CASSPWLGSGQGNSPLHF. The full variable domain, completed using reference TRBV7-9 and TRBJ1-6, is DTGVSQNPRHKITKRGQNVTFRCDPISEHNRLYWYRQTLGQGPEFLTYFQNEAQLEKSRLLSDRFSAERPKGSFSTLEIQRTEQGDSAMYLCASSPWLGSGQGNSPLHFGNGTRLTVT.

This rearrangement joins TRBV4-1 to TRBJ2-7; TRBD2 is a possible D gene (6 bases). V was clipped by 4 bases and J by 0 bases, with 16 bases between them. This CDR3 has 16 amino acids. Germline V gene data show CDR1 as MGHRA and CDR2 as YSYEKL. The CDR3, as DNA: TGCGCCAGCAGCCTCAACGAGGCGGGGAGCTCCTACGAGCAGTACTTC. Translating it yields CASSLNEAGSSYEQYF.

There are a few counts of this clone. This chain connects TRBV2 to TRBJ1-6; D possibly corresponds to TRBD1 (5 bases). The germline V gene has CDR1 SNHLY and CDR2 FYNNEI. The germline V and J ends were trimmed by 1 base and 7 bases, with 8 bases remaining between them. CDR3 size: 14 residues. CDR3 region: CASSEGQLNSPLHF. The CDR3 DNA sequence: TGTGCCAGCAGTGAAGGACAGTTGAATTCACCCCTCCACTTT.

CDR3 protein: CASSEILGNRYNEQFF. CDR3 DNA sequence: TGTGCCAGCAGCGAAATACTCGGGAACAGATACAATGAGCAGTTCTTC. The chain uses TRBV28 and TRBJ2-1; possibly TRBD2 for D (5 bases). V was trimmed by 6 bases and J by 4 bases, leaving 19 bases between them. The CDR3 consists of 16 residues. CDR1 and CDR2 (germline): MDHEN, SYDVKM.

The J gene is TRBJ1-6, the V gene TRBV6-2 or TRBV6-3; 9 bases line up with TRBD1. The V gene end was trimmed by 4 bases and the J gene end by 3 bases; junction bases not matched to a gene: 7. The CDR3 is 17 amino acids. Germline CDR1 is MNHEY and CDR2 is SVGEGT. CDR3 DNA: TGTGCCAGCAGTTCGGACAGGGGTGACCACTATAATTCACCCCTCCACTTT. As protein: CASSSDRGDHYNSPLHF.

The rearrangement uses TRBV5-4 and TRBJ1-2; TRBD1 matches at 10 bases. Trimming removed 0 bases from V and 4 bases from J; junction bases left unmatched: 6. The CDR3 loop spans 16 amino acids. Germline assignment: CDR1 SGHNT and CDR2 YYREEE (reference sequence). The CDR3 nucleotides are TGTGCCAGCAGCTTGGGGAGGGGACAGGGGAGCTATGGCTACACCTTC. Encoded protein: CASSLGRGQGSYGYTF. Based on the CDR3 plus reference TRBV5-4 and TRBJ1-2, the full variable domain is ETGVTQSPTHLIKTRGQQVTLRCSSQSGHNTVSWYQQALGQGPQFIFQYYREEENGRGNFPPRFSGLQFPNYSSELNVNALELDDSALYLCASSLGRGQGSYGYTFGSGTRLTVV.

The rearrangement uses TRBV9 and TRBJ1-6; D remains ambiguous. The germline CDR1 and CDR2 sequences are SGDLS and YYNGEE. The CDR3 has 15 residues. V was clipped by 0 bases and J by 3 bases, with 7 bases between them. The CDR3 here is CASSVDGVYNSPLHF. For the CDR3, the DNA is TGTGCCAGCAGCGTAGACGGAGTCTATAATTCACCCCTCCACTTT.

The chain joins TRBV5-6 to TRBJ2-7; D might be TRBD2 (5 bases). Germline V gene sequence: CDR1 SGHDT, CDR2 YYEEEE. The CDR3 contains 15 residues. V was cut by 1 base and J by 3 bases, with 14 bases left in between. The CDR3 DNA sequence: TGTGCCAGCAGCTTGATAACTAGAGAAAACTACGAGCAGTACTTC. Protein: CASSLITRENYEQYF.

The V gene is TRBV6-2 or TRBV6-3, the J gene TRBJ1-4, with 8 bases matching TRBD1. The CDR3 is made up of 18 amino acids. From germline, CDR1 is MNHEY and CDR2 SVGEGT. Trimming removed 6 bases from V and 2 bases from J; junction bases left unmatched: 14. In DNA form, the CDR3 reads TGTGCCAGCAGCCCCAGAGGACCTTACAGGGGGACTAATGAAAAACTGTTTTTT. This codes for CASSPRGPYRGTNEKLFF.

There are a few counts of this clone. CDR3 loop: CASSLPGTGSKPQHF. The CDR3 coding sequence is TGTGCCAGCAGCTTACCCGGGACAGGGAGTAAGCCCCAGCATTTT. The chain uses TRBV7-8 and TRBJ1-5; 9 positions match TRBD1. Trimming took 2 bases from V and 8 from J; bases not matched to a gene: 7. CDR1 is SGHVS and CDR2 is FQNEAQ in the germline V gene. This CDR3 has 15 amino acids.